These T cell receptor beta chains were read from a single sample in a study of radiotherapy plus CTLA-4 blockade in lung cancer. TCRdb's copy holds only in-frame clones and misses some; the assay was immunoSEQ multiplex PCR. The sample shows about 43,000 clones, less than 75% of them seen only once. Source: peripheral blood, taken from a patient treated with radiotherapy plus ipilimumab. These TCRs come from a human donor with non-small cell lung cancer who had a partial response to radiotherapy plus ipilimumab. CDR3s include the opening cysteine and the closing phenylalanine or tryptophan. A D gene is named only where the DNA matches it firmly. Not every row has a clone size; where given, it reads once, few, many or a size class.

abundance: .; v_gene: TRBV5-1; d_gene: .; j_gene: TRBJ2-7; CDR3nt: TGCGCCAGCAGCGCCACAAAGTACGAGCAGTACTTC; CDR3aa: CASSATKYEQYF
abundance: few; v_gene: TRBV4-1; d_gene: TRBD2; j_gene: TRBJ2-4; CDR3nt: TGCGCCAGCAGCCCCGGGGAGGCGGGAGGTGTTGGAGCCAAAAACATTCAGTACTTC; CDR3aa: CASSPGEAGGVGAKNIQYF
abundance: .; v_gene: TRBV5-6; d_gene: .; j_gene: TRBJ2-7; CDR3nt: TGTGCCAGCAGCCTAGAAAATCGGGACACTGTCTACGAGCAGTACTTC; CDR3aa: CASSLENRDTVYEQYF
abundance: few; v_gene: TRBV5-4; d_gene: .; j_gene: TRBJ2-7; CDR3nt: TGTGCCAGCAGCCTCGACGGGAGCCTCGGGGACGAGCAGTACTTC; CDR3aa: CASSLDGSLGDEQYF
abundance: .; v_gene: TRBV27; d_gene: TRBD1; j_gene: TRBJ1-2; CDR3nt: TGTGCCAGCAGCGGTTGGGACAGCGCTAACTATGGCTACACCTTC; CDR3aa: CASSGWDSANYGYTF
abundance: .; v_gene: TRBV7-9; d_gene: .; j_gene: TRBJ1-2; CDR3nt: TGTGCCAGCAGCTTAGGGTCAGGGCGAAAGGAAGGCTACACCTTC; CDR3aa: CASSLGSGRKEGYTF
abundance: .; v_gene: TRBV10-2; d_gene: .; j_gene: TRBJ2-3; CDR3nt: TGCGCCAGCAGTGATCGGCGGGAAGGGGTCGATACGCAGTATTTT; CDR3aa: CASSDRREGVDTQYF
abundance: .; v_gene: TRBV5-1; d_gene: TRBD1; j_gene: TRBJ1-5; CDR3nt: TGCGCCAGCAGCTTGGGGGGGACAGCTAATCAGCCCCAGCATTTT; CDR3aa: CASSLGGTANQPQHF
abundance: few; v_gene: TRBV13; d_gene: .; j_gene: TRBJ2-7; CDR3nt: TGTGCCAGCAGCCCATTTAAGGGAGCCGAGCAGTACTTC; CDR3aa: CASSPFKGAEQYF
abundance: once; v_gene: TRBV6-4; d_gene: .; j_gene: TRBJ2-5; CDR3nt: TGTGCCAGCAGTGTCCGATGGGGAGGCCAAGAGACCCAGTACTTC; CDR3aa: CASSVRWGGQETQYF
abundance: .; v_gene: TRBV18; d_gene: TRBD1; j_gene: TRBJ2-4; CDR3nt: TGTGCCAGCTCCCCAGGGGGCGTCGGGAAAAACATTCAGTACTTC; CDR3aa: CASSPGGVGKNIQYF
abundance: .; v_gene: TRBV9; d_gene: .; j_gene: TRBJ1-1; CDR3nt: TGTGCCAGCAGCGTAGGCAGGGTTGGGGCTGAAGCTTTCTTT; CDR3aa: CASSVGRVGAEAFF
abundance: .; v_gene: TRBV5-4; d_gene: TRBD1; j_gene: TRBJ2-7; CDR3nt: TGTGCCAGCGTGGCGACAGGGGTTACCTACGAGCAGTACTTC; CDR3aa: CASVATGVTYEQYF
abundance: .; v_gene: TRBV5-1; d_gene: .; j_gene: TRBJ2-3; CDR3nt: TGCGCCAGCAGCCCTCCGGGACGGGGGACGGATACGCAGTATTTT; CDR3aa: CASSPPGRGTDTQYF
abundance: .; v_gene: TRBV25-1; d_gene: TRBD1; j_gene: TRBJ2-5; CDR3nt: TGTGCCAGCCCAGCCCCCCCGGGACAGAGACAAGAGACCCAGTACTTC; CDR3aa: CASPAPPGQRQETQYF
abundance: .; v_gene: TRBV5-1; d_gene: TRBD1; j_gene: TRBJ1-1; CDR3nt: TGCGCCAGCAGCGGGGGGACAGTCCTGATTGGAACTGAAGCTTTCTTT; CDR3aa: CASSGGTVLIGTEAFF
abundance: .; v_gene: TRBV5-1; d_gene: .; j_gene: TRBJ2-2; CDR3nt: TGCGCCAGCAGCTTGATGGCAACAGGCACCGGGGAGCTGTTTTTT; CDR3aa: CASSLMATGTGELFF
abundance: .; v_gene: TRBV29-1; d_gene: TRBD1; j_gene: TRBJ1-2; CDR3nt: TGCAGCGTTAACAGGGGGAAGAGCTATGGCTACACCTTC; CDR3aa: CSVNRGKSYGYTF
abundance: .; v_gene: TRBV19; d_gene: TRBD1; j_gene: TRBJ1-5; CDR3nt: TGTGCCAGTAGGGACAGGGCAGATCAGCCCCAGCATTTT; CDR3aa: CASRDRADQPQHF
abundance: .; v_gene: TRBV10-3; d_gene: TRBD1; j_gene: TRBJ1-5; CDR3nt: TGTGCCATCCGGGACAGGGAAAATCAGCCCCAGCATTTT; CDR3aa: CAIRDRENQPQHF